Presented here are 22 T cell receptor beta chains from one specimen sequenced in a study of T cell changes during pregnancy in multiple sclerosis. The data were produced by immunoSEQ multiplex PCR, yet TCRdb's version contains in-frame clones alone and is incomplete. The sample has 50,000 to 65,000 clones; about 91% are singletons. The sample in question was peripheral blood, obtained after pregnancy. The source is a female donor with multiple sclerosis, enrolled in a pregnancy study.

The chain joins TRBV4-1 to TRBJ2-7, with unresolved D. This CDR3 region has 15 residues. The germline V gene encodes CDR1 MGHRA and CDR2 YSYEKL. Trimming shortened V by 0 bases and J by 2 bases, and 11 bases separated the two germline ends. CDR3 in DNA: TGCGCCAGCAGCCAAGAGGTGAAACAGACCTACGAGCAGTACTTC. Protein: CASSQEVKQTYEQYF.

The chain is built from TRBV2 and TRBJ2-7, with 7 bases matching TRBD2. Trimming took 6 bases from V and 6 from J; bases not matched to a gene: 5. CDR3 length equals 12 residues. The germline CDR1 and CDR2 sequences are SNHLY and FYNNEI. The CDR3 region is CASRVTSLEQYF. The CDR3 DNA reads as TGTGCCAGCAGGGTGACTAGCCTCGAGCAGTACTTC.

CDR3 bases: TGCGCCAGCAGCTTGGCTAGGGGCGGGGAGCTGTTTTTT. Its protein product is CASSLARGGELFF. The rearrangement joins TRBV5-1 to TRBJ2-2, with a weak D call TRBD1 (5 bases). The V end lost 0 bases, the J end lost 7 bases, and 7 bases lay between the germline ends. The CDR3 consists of 13 residues. The V gene's germline CDR1 is SGHRS and CDR2 YFSETQ.

This chain links TRBV27 with TRBJ1-2; D possibly corresponds to TRBD1 (6 bases). Germline CDR1 reads MNHEY; CDR2 reads SMNVEV (reference sequence). The CDR3 contains 14 residues. V was cut by 8 bases and J by 5 bases, with 18 bases left in between. This CDR3 is CASAYNRDGYGYTF. In DNA, the CDR3 is TGTGCCAGCGCATATAACAGGGATGGATATGGCTACACCTTC.

The J gene is TRBJ1-1, the V gene TRBV28; D is perhaps TRBD1 (5 bases). The CDR3 has 14 residues. The germline gives CDR1 MDHEN, CDR2 SYDVKM. The ends were cut back, 5 bases at V and 5 bases at J, with 15 bases in the middle. CDR3 amino acids: CASSPSWEGTEAFF. CDR3 sequence (DNA): TGTGCCAGCAGTCCCTCCTGGGAGGGGACTGAAGCTTTCTTT.

CDR3 amino acids: CASSVGAFTGARTGELFF. The DNA of the CDR3 is TGTGCCAGCAGCGTCGGAGCGTTTACAGGGGCGAGGACCGGGGAGCTGTTTTTT. The V call is TRBV9, the J call TRBJ2-2; the match to TRBD1 covers 7 bases. Per germline, CDR1 SGDLS and CDR2 YYNGEE. This CDR3 comprises 18 residues. V lost 2 bases and J lost 5; bases outside the gene matches: 15.

This chain links TRBV5-6 with TRBJ2-3, with 7 bases aligning to TRBD1. V gave up 3 bases and J gave up 1 base; unmatched junction bases: 2. Per the germline V gene, CDR1 is SGHDT and CDR2 is YYEEEE. The CDR3 consists of 14 residues. The CDR3 coding sequence is TGTGCCAGCAGCTCAGGACAGGGCACAGATACGCAGTATTTT. As protein: CASSSGQGTDTQYF.

This clone was seen more than once but under ten times. The V call is TRBV6-1, the J call TRBJ1-6; D gene unclear. This CDR3 is built from 14 residues. V gave up 8 bases and J gave up 9 bases, with 17 bases separating them. From germline, CDR1 is MNHNS and CDR2 SASEGT. CDR3 coding DNA: TGTGCCAGCGTCCAAGTCAGGCCGAGTTCACCCCTCCACTTT. It yields the protein CASVQVRPSSPLHF.

The chain uses TRBV5-6 and TRBJ1-5; D is possibly TRBD1 (5 bases). Germline CDR1 SGHDT, CDR2 YYEEEE. V lost 3 bases and J lost 0, with 13 bases in between. The CDR3 runs to 16 residues. CDR3 DNA: TGTGCCAGCAGCTCGGGGGGTTTCTATAGCAATCAGCCCCAGCATTTT. It yields the protein CASSSGGFYSNQPQHF.

Here the CDR3 reads CASSLLQGGRDEQYF. In nucleotides, the CDR3 is TGTGCCAGCAGTTTATTACAAGGGGGTCGGGACGAGCAGTACTTC. V usage is TRBV28 and J usage is TRBJ2-7, with a tentative D call TRBD1 (6 bases). The CDR3 has 15 amino acids. Trimming pared 1 base from V and 5 bases from J, leaving 15 bases between. Looked up from germline, CDR1 is MDHEN and CDR2 is SYDVKM. Supplemented by reference TRBV28 and TRBJ2-7, the full variable domain reads DVKVTQSSRYLVKRTGEKVFLECVQDMDHENMFWYRQDPGLGLRLIYFSYDVKMKEKGDIPEGYSVSREKKERFSLILESASTNQTSMYLCASSLLQGGRDEQYFGPGTRLTVT.

The chain combines TRBV7-9 with TRBJ1-2; D remains unclear. The CDR3 has 15 amino acids. Trimming removed 1 base from V and 4 bases from J, with 13 bases in between. Germline values: CDR1 SEHNR, CDR2 FQNEAQ (reference sequence). CDR3 sequence (DNA): TGTGCCAGCAGCTTAGAGAGTTGGGCCATCTATGGCTACACCTTC. This sequence encodes CASSLESWAIYGYTF. Variable domain in full (rest from reference TRBV7-9 and TRBJ1-2): DTGVSQNPRHKITKRGQNVTFRCDPISEHNRLYWYRQTLGQGPEFLTYFQNEAQLEKSRLLSDRFSAERPKGSFSTLEIQRTEQGDSAMYLCASSLESWAIYGYTFGSGTRLTVV.

The chain carries TRBV5-1 and TRBJ2-1, with TRBD2 matching over 13 bases. Germline V lookup: CDR1 SGHRS, CDR2 YFSETQ. The CDR3 is made up of 15 amino acids. J lost 7 bases, V lost 3 bases, and 4 bases had no gene match. CDR3 loop: CASSWRGLAGNEQFF. The CDR3 DNA reads as TGCGCCAGCAGCTGGAGGGGACTAGCGGGAAATGAGCAGTTCTTC.

CDR3 protein: CASSGGQGFWEQFF. CDR3 coding DNA: TGTGCCAGTAGTGGGGGACAGGGGTTCTGGGAGCAGTTCTTC. The rearrangement uses TRBV19 and TRBJ2-1; 10 positions match TRBD1. With V trimmed by 5 bases and J by 10 bases, 8 bases remained unmatched. CDR3 size: 14 residues. Germline V CDR1 and CDR2: LNHDA, SQIVND (reference sequence). The variable domain in full, completed from reference TRBV19 and TRBJ2-1, reads DGGITQSPKYLFRKEGQNVTLSCEQNLNHDAMYWYRQDPGQGLRLIYYSQIVNDFQKGDIAEGYSVSREKKESFPLTVTSAQKNPTAFYLCASSGGQGFWEQFFGPGTRLTVL.

J is TRBJ1-1 and V is TRBV29-1; D gene uncertain. CDR3 length: 11 amino acids. Germline loops: CDR1 SQVTM, CDR2 ANQGSEA. V shed 8 bases and J shed 4 bases, with 11 bases lying between them. The DNA of the CDR3 is TGCAGCATCCTCATGCGCACTGAAGCTTTCTTT. Its translation is CSILMRTEAFF. Looking up the rest from reference TRBV29-1 and TRBJ1-1 gives the full variable domain: SAVISQKPSRDICQRGTSLTIQCQVDSQVTMMFWYRQQPGQSLTLIATANQGSEATYESGFVIDKFPISRPNLTFSTLTVSNMSPEDSSIYLCSILMRTEAFFGQGTRLTVV.

J is TRBJ2-5 and V is TRBV7-2, with TRBD2 matching over 7 bases. Germline loops: CDR1 SGHTA, CDR2 FQGNSA. J lost 5 bases, V lost 1 base, and 7 bases had no gene match. The CDR3 loop spans 15 amino acids. CDR3 protein: CASSLVGDYPETQYF. The CDR3 nucleotides read TGTGCCAGCAGCTTAGTTGGGGACTATCCGGAGACCCAGTACTTC.

The rearrangement links TRBV9 to TRBJ1-6; D remains ambiguous. CDR3 length equals 17 residues. V shed 0 bases and J shed 0 bases, with 10 bases lying between them. The germline gives CDR1 SGDLS, CDR2 YYNGEE. The CDR3 bases are TGTGCCAGCAGCGTAGGTTTGAGTCGCTCCTATAATTCACCCCTCCACTTT. Its protein is CASSVGLSRSYNSPLHF.

The chain employs TRBV30 and TRBJ1-1, with 7 bases lining up with TRBD1. The J segment lost 3 bases and the V segment lost 3 bases, leaving 4 bases of the junction unmatched. Germline V gene lookup returns CDR1 GTSNPN and CDR2 SVGIG (reference sequence). This CDR3 contains 13 residues. Here the CDR3 DNA reads TGTGCCTGGAGCTCGACAGGGTACACTGAAGCTTTCTTT. This codes for CAWSSTGYTEAFF.

The chain joins TRBV11-2 to TRBJ2-3, with 8 bases aligning to TRBD1. Germline CDR1 is SGHAT and CDR2 is FQNNGV. The CDR3 sequence is 14 residues long. Trimming took 8 bases from V and 5 from J; bases not matched to a gene: 9. CDR3: CASRRTGIVDTQYF. CDR3 nucleotides: TGTGCCAGCCGCCGGACAGGGATTGTAGATACGCAGTATTTT.

The chain employs TRBV5-1 and TRBJ2-1, with D uncertain. Trimming left V 0 bases short and J 2 bases short, with 9 bases between. CDR3 length equals 15 residues. Germline V CDR1 and CDR2: SGHRS, YFSETQ. The CDR3 region is CASSLGLTTYNEQFF. The CDR3 region has the DNA TGCGCCAGCAGCTTGGGGCTTACTACCTACAATGAGCAGTTCTTC.

This clone was seen only once. The sample contains more than one DNA sequence encoding this CDR3. V is TRBV2 and J is TRBJ1-6; D might be TRBD1 (6 bases). Looked up from germline, CDR1 is SNHLY and CDR2 is FYNNEI. The CDR3 extends over 17 amino acids. Trimming pared 0 bases from V and 7 bases from J, leaving 16 bases between. CDR3 bases: TGTGCCAGCAGTGAAGCGGGGGGGCCGGGCTTAAATTCACCCCTCCACTTT. This codes for CASSEAGGPGLNSPLHF.

The chain links TRBV29-1 to TRBJ2-3; 12 bases align to TRBD1. Trimming took 7 bases from V and 6 from J; bases not matched to a gene: 14. The CDR3 sequence is 16 residues long. Germline values: CDR1 SQVTM, CDR2 ANQGSEA. CDR3 coding DNA: TGCAGCGCCGTACATTGGGGACAGGGGGCAACCGATACGCAGTATTTT. Encoded protein: CSAVHWGQGATDTQYF.

The chain uses TRBV4-1 and TRBJ1-4; unclear D gene. V shed 3 bases and J shed 8 bases, with 19 bases lying between them. The CDR3 is 16 amino acids. Germline V lookup: CDR1 MGHRA, CDR2 YSYEKL. The CDR3 loop is CASSHRSRTLEEKLFF. In nucleotides, the CDR3 is TGCGCCAGCAGCCACCGATCTAGGACTTTAGAAGAAAAACTGTTTTTT.